This T cell receptor (beta chain) was identified in a study of a mutant IDH1 vaccine in newly diagnosed glioma. Study summary: Patients underwent eight vaccinations, which took place in weeks 1, 3, 5, 7, 11, 15, 19 and 23. Patients under treatment included about 60% males and roughly 40% females and had a mean age of around 40 years. It was radiotherapy, temozolomide, or both that patients received previously, with most receiving both.

Data came from immunoSEQ multiplex PCR; TCRdb stores just in-frame clones and leaves some out. The sample includes tens of thousands of clones, around 84% of them seen just once. The time point here: week 11, during vaccination. The content of each vaccine dose was 300 ug of mutant IDH1 20-mer peptide, and topical imiquimod accompanied it. Each donor presented with a new WHO grade 3 or 4 astrocytoma that tested IDH1-mutant and showed ATRX loss. Notes on this clone: Its antigen is currently unknown.

The CDR3 runs to 16 residues. Germline CDR1 and CDR2: LNHDA and SQIVND (reference sequence). Trimming took off 2 bases at V and 0 bases at J, with 11 bases between the two ends. The clonotype comes from a man between 40 and 49 years old with glioma. The rearrangement uses TRBV19 and TRBJ1-5, with D uncertain. The specimen comprised PBMCs, sampled from a glioma patient whose treatment included an IDH1 peptide vaccine. The CDR3 DNA reads TGTGCCAGTAGTATAACCGGTGACCCTAGCAATCAGCCCCAGCATTTT. Translation: CASSITGDPSNQPQHF.